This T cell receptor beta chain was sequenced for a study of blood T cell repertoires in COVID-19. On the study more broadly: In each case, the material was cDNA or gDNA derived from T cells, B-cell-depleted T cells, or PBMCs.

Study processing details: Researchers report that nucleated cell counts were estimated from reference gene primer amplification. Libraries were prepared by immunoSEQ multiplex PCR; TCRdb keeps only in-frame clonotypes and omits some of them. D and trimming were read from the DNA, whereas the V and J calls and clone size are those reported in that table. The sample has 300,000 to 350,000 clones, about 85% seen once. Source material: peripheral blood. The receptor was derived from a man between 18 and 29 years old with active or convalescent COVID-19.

CDR3 DNA sequence: TGTGCCAGCAGCCTGACAGTGAACACCGGGGAGCTGTTTTTT. Translation: CASSLTVNTGELFF. The chain carries TRBV28 and TRBJ2-2; D is perhaps TRBD1 (5 bases). V dropped 6 bases and J dropped 1 base, with 9 bases sitting between them. Germline V gives CDR1 MDHEN, CDR2 SYDVKM. The CDR3 consists of 14 residues. Looking up the rest from reference TRBV28 and TRBJ2-2 gives the full variable domain: DVKVTQSSRYLVKRTGEKVFLECVQDMDHENMFWYRQDPGLGLRLIYFSYDVKMKEKGDIPEGYSVSREKKERFSLILESASTNQTSMYLCASSLTVNTGELFFGEGSRLTVL.